This is a list of T cell receptor beta chains from one sample in a study of PD-L1 blockade in urothelial cancer. Clones were read by immunoSEQ multiplex PCR, and TCRdb kept only the in-frame ones, dropping some. The table records about 30,000 clones, around 89% of them present only once. The input for sequencing was PBMCs, taken around atezolizumab (anti-PD-L1) treatment. These receptors were taken from a man aged 80 or over with urothelial cancer. Both conserved end residues are part of each CDR3. Fields, in order: J gene, D gene, clone size, V gene, CDR3 protein, CDR3 DNA. A D gene is named only where the DNA matches it firmly. A clone size is listed for some rows: how often the clone was seen (once, few, many), or a class if it is expanded.

J: TRBJ2-5; D: TRBD2; size: .; V: TRBV29-1; CDR3: CSGRAGVVETQYF; DNA: TGCAGCGGGCGGGCGGGAGTGGTGGAGACCCAGTACTTC
J: TRBJ2-2; D: TRBD2; size: few; V: TRBV5-1; CDR3: CASSLVSGANTGELFF; DNA: TGCGCCAGCAGCTTGGTTAGCGGGGCGAACACCGGGGAGCTGTTTTTT
J: TRBJ1-5; D: .; size: .; V: TRBV4-1; CDR3: CASSQVSVMDQPQHF; DNA: TGCGCCAGCAGCCAAGTTTCAGTTATGGATCAGCCCCAGCATTTT
J: TRBJ2-1; D: TRBD2; size: .; V: TRBV10-3; CDR3: CAISEAGLEQFF; DNA: TGTGCCATCAGTGAAGCGGGACTAGAGCAGTTCTTC
J: TRBJ2-7; D: TRBD2; size: .; V: TRBV5-1; CDR3: CASSLSGEGYYEQYF; DNA: TGCGCCAGCAGTTTGTCGGGGGAGGGCTACTACGAGCAGTACTTC
J: TRBJ2-2; D: TRBD2; size: .; V: TRBV28; CDR3: CASSGNSGLAGPPGGGELFF; DNA: TGTGCCAGCAGTGGAAACTCAGGACTAGCGGGCCCGCCGGGAGGCGGGGAGCTGTTTTTT
J: TRBJ2-5; D: .; size: .; V: TRBV27; CDR3: CASRTRGETQYF; DNA: TGTGCCAGCAGGACACGGGGGGAGACCCAGTACTTC
J: TRBJ1-5; D: .; size: .; V: TRBV28; CDR3: CASSFLTGNNQPQHF; DNA: TGTGCCAGCAGTTTTTTGACAGGTAACAATCAGCCCCAGCATTTT
J: TRBJ1-5; D: TRBD1; size: .; V: TRBV5-1; CDR3: CASSTTGVGQPQHF; DNA: TGCGCCAGCAGCACCACAGGGGTAGGTCAGCCCCAGCATTTT
J: TRBJ2-7; D: TRBD1; size: .; V: TRBV6-5; CDR3: CASSTGGQGAEQYF; DNA: TGTGCCAGCAGCACGGGGGGACAGGGGGCCGAGCAGTACTTC
J: TRBJ1-4; D: TRBD1; size: .; V: TRBV18; CDR3: CASSQSGTGNEKLFF; DNA: TGTGCCAGCTCACAATCCGGGACAGGGAATGAAAAACTGTTTTTT
J: TRBJ1-2; D: .; size: once; V: TRBV18; CDR3: CASSPKKQGNGYTF; DNA: TGTGCCAGCTCACCTAAAAAACAGGGAAATGGCTACACCTTC
J: TRBJ2-5; D: .; size: .; V: TRBV11-3; CDR3: CASSLGRGTETQYF; DNA: TGTGCCAGCAGCTTGGGCAGGGGTACAGAGACCCAGTACTTC
J: TRBJ1-1; D: .; size: .; V: TRBV19; CDR3: CATDTGRNTEAFF; DNA: TGTGCCACCGACACCGGGAGGAACACTGAAGCTTTCTTT
J: TRBJ2-5; D: .; size: .; V: TRBV19; CDR3: CASSIDVWQQETQYF; DNA: TGTGCCAGTAGTATAGACGTCTGGCAGCAAGAGACCCAGTACTTC
J: TRBJ1-1; D: .; size: .; V: TRBV6-5; CDR3: CASSLTGNTEAFF; DNA: TGTGCCAGCAGCCTGACAGGGAACACTGAAGCTTTCTTT
J: TRBJ1-5; D: TRBD1; size: .; V: TRBV5-1; CDR3: CASSLDGTGFNQPQHF; DNA: TGCGCCAGCAGCTTAGACGGGACAGGCTTCAATCAGCCCCAGCATTTT
J: TRBJ2-7; D: .; size: .; V: TRBV7-6; CDR3: CASSFGGDGEQYF; DNA: TGTGCCAGCAGCTTTGGAGGGGACGGCGAGCAGTACTTC
J: TRBJ2-2; D: TRBD2; size: .; V: TRBV5-1; CDR3: CASTSGGYTGELFF; DNA: TGCGCCAGCACTAGCGGGGGTTACACCGGGGAGCTGTTTTTT
J: TRBJ2-2; D: .; size: .; V: TRBV27; CDR3: CASSGHTNTGELFF; DNA: TGTGCCAGCAGTGGACACACCAACACCGGGGAGCTGTTTTTT
J: TRBJ1-2; D: .; size: .; V: TRBV12-5; CDR3: CASGYDSSLNNYGYTF; DNA: TGTGCTAGTGGTTACGACTCGTCCCTCAATAACTATGGCTACACCTTC
J: TRBJ2-3; D: TRBD2; size: .; V: TRBV7-2; CDR3: CASSLAVGLAVVDTQYF; DNA: TGTGCCAGCAGCCTTGCCGTGGGACTAGCCGTAGTAGATACGCAGTATTTT
J: TRBJ1-2; D: .; size: .; V: TRBV27; CDR3: CASRPQGGGYTF; DNA: TGTGCCAGCAGACCGCAAGGGGGAGGCTACACCTTC
J: TRBJ1-4; D: TRBD1; size: .; V: TRBV7-9; CDR3: CASSLAGQGANEKLFF; DNA: TGTGCCAGCAGCTTAGCGGGACAGGGAGCTAATGAAAAACTGTTTTTT